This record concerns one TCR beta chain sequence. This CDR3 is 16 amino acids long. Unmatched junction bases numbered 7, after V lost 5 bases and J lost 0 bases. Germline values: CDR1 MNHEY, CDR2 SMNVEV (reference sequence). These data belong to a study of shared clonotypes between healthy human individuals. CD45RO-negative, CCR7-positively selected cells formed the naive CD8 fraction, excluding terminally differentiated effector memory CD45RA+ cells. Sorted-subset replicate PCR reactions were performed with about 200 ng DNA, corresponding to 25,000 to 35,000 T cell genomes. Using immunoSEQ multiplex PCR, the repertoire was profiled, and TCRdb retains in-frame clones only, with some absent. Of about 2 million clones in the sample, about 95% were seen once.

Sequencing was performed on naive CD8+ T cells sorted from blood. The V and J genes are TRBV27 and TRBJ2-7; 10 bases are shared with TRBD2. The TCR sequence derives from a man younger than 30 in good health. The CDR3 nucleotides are TGTGCCAGCAGTCCTCTAGCGGGAGAGGGCTCCTACGAGCAGTACTTC. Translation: CASSPLAGEGSYEQYF.